These 7 T cell receptor beta chains were all obtained from the same sample, sequenced in a study of T cell responses to AZD1222 COVID-19 vaccine. Assay: immunoSEQ multiplex PCR; the TCRdb copy retains only in-frame clones and omits some. Among 130,000 to 150,000 clones listed, over 75% were seen once. The input for sequencing was peripheral blood, taken on day 0 of AZD1222 vaccination. The receptors stem from an adult in good health.

The chain is built from TRBV28 and TRBJ1-5; D possibly corresponds to TRBD1 (5 bases). Germline CDR1 MDHEN, CDR2 SYDVKM. The CDR3 sequence is 14 residues long. The germline V and J ends were trimmed by 2 bases and 6 bases, with 11 bases remaining between them. DNA for the CDR3: TGTGCCAGCAGTTTAAGGGGTTCGCTTCAGCCCCAGCATTTT. Protein product: CASSLRGSLQPQHF.

The chain carries TRBV5-1 and TRBJ2-7; TRBD2 agrees at 11 bases. CDR1 and CDR2 from the germline V gene are SGHRS and YFSETQ. This CDR3 spans 15 amino acids. V shed 0 bases and J 6 bases; nucleotides not matched to a gene: 5. The CDR3 DNA is TGCGCCAGCAGCTTGGGGCAACTAGCGGGAGCCGAGCAGTACTTC. The encoded protein is CASSLGQLAGAEQYF.

This chain uses TRBV11-2 with TRBJ2-1; D uncertain. Deletions cut 1 base from V and 4 bases from J, with 14 bases between. Germline-derived CDR1 and CDR2 are SGHAT and FQNNGV. This CDR3 is built from 16 residues. CDR3 bases: TGTGCCAGCAGCTTAGTACTGGCAGCTCTATACAATGAGCAGTTCTTC. It codes for CASSLVLAALYNEQFF.

The V call is TRBV5-4, the J call TRBJ2-2; TRBD1 matches at 8 bases. The CDR3 runs 16 residues. After removal of 4 bases from V and 1 base from J, the junction contained 6 bases not matched to a gene. Germline assignment: CDR1 SGHNT and CDR2 YYREEE (reference sequence). The CDR3: CASSPPGTGNTGELFF. The CDR3 DNA reads TGTGCCAGCAGCCCCCCCGGGACAGGGAACACCGGGGAGCTGTTTTTT.

The chain employs TRBV24-1 and TRBJ2-7; the match to TRBD1 covers 11 bases. V gave up 1 base and J gave up 1 base; unmatched junction bases: 5. CDR3 size: 17 residues. Per germline, CDR1 KGHDR and CDR2 SFDVKD. CDR3 sequence (DNA): TGTGCCACCAGTGATTTAAAGGGGGACAGGGGGTCCTACGAGCAGTACTTC. Amino acids: CATSDLKGDRGSYEQYF.

J is TRBJ1-5 and V is TRBV11-2; D is unresolved. CDR3 length: 14 amino acids. Germline V gene data show CDR1 as SGHAT and CDR2 as FQNNGV. Trimming pared 1 base from V and 8 bases from J, leaving 12 bases between. The CDR3: CASSLGYSGEPQHF. CDR3 nucleotide sequence: TGTGCCAGCAGCTTAGGCTACTCCGGGGAGCCCCAGCATTTT.

V and J are TRBV6-5 and TRBJ1-2, with D possibly TRBD1 on 5 matching bases. This CDR3 is 14 amino acids long. V was pared by 2 bases and J by 2 bases, with 9 bases between. Germline CDR1 is MNHEY and CDR2 is SVGAGI. The CDR3 sequence: CASSYRAGNYGYTF. The DNA for the CDR3 is TGTGCCAGCAGTTACCGGGCAGGGAACTATGGCTACACCTTC.